These 28 T cell receptor beta chains were sequenced from one sample in a study of vaccination and CD4 T cells after COVID-19. Regarding treatment: approximately 11-day PBMC culture with coronavirus spike peptide pools or control peptides (ViraFEST assay). The Oncomine TCR Beta short-read assay generated sequence data from the DNA of cultured CD4+ T cells. From the PCR reads, TCRdb called clonotypes with MiXCR, one entry per CDR3 protein. The sample holds over 10,000 distinct CDR3 sequences, about three fifths seen once. For these TCRs, the target antigens are not known. The specimen sequenced was CD4+ T cells from blood, cultured in vitro. The receptors were sampled from a human donor who had recovered from COVID-19.

The sample holds a few counts of this clonotype. The chain is built from TRBV7-8 and TRBJ1-1; 10 bases align to TRBD1. Germline V gene lookup returns CDR1 SGHVS and CDR2 FQNEAQ. V shed 2 bases and J 12 bases; nucleotides not matched to a gene: 9. There are 14 residues in the CDR3. In nucleotides, the CDR3 is TGTGCCAGCAGCTTATCAGCCGGACAGGGGGGATCTTTCTTT. Translation: CASSLSAGQGGSFF.

This clonotype came up a few times. The chain combines TRBV20-1 with TRBJ2-7; 10 bases align to TRBD1. The CDR3 length is 11 residues. Looked up from germline, CDR1 is DFQATT and CDR2 is SNEGSKA (reference sequence). J was trimmed by 13 bases and V by 3 bases; bases with no gene match: 6. DNA for the CDR3: TGCAGTGCTAGTCAGGGACAGGGGAAATACTTC. Its protein product is CSASQGQGKYF.

Points on this clonotype: One end of the junction fails to match germline, which may point to a read error. V and J are TRBV20-1 and TRBJ2-5; TRBD2 matches 11 bases. Germline lookup yields CDR1 DFQATT and CDR2 SNEGSKA (reference sequence). The length of the CDR3 is 17 residues. The CDR3 sequence: CSAGSGLAVREQETQYF. The CDR3 DNA is TGCAGTGCGGGTTCGGGACTAGCGGTTCGTGAACAAGAGACCCAGTACTTT.

V usage is TRBV29-1 and J usage is TRBJ2-7, with TRBD1 identical over 10 bases. Germline assignment: CDR1 SQVTM and CDR2 ANQGSEA. The CDR3 length is 15 residues. V dropped 6 bases and J dropped 6; count of bases not matched to a gene: 14. DNA for the CDR3: TGCAGCGTACCGACAGGGGGCGCCTCTGGGGGCGAGCAGTACTTC. Its translation: CSVPTGGASGGEQYF.

The chain is built from TRBV28 and TRBJ1-5; perhaps TRBD1 as D (6 bases). The ends were cut back, 3 bases at V and 2 bases at J, with 11 bases in the middle. Germline V lookup: CDR1 MDHEN, CDR2 SYDVKM. The CDR3 has 15 residues. The CDR3 here is CASSFLKGGNQPQHF. CDR3 bases: TGTGCCAGCAGTTTTTTGAAGGGGGGCAATCAGCCCCAGCATTTT.

DNA of the CDR3: TGTGCCAGCAGCAAAGGACTAGCGGGAGACAACGAGCAGTACTTC. It codes for CASSKGLAGDNEQYF. The chain combines TRBV7-6 with TRBJ2-7; TRBD2 agrees at 13 bases. V was clipped by 5 bases and J by 5 bases; unmatched bases: 6. The CDR3 loop spans 15 amino acids. Germline assignment: CDR1 SGHVS and CDR2 FNYEAQ.

The rearrangement links TRBV2 to TRBJ2-2; no clear D. The germline gives CDR1 SNHLY, CDR2 FYNNEI. The CDR3 totals 12 residues. V was shortened by 6 bases and J by 8 bases, with 10 bases between the two germline ends. CDR3 in amino acids: CASSPIGGELFF. The CDR3 region has the DNA TGTGCCAGCAGCCCAATTGGGGGGGAGCTGTTTTTT.

Only one count was recorded for this clonotype. This chain joins TRBV2 and TRBJ1-2; possible D gene TRBD1, 6 bases. The CDR3 extends over 15 amino acids. In germline, CDR1 is SNHLY, CDR2 FYNNEI. The V gene lost 6 bases and the J gene lost 4 bases, with 18 bases spanning the gap. The CDR3 sequence: CASRVEGDLLYGYTF. CDR3 in DNA: TGTGCCAGCAGGGTTGAGGGGGATCTGCTCTATGGCTACACCTTC.

This rearrangement joins TRBV19 to TRBJ2-1; 15 bases line up with TRBD2. Germline trimming cut 3 bases from V and 7 bases from J; bases unmatched to any gene: 1. The CDR3 runs to 15 residues. In germline, CDR1 is LNHDA, CDR2 SQIVND (reference sequence). In DNA form, the CDR3 reads TGTGCCAGTAGTATCGGGACTAGCGGGAGGAATGAGCAGTTCTTC. Its protein product is CASSIGTSGRNEQFF.

The genes are TRBV19 and TRBJ1-1, with D hard to call. Germline-derived CDR1 and CDR2 are LNHDA and SQIVND (reference sequence). Trimming shortened V by 4 bases and J by 1 base, and 7 bases separated the two germline ends. CDR3 length: 13 residues. The CDR3 nucleotides read TGTGCCAGTAGTAACCTCGGGAACACTGAAGCTTTCTTT. Translation gives CASSNLGNTEAFF.

This chain uses TRBV20-1 with TRBJ2-5; 8 positions match TRBD2. Unmatched junction bases numbered 13, after V lost 3 bases and J lost 4 bases. Germline V lookup: CDR1 DFQATT, CDR2 SNEGSKA (reference sequence). The CDR3 is 16 residues long. DNA for the CDR3: TGCAGTGCTAGTACTAGCGGAAAAGGGGAGGGAGAGACCCAGTACTTC. Translating it yields CSASTSGKGEGETQYF.

This clonotype was detected only a few times. The chain joins TRBV19 to TRBJ1-5, with D possibly TRBD1 on 5 matching bases. Germline lookup yields CDR1 LNHDA and CDR2 SQIVND (reference sequence). The CDR3 runs 14 residues. Trimming stripped 1 base from V and 5 bases from J, with 9 bases between. The CDR3 DNA reads as TGTGCCAGTAGTATAGGGACATTCGATCAGCCCCAGCATTTT. Protein sequence: CASSIGTFDQPQHF. The variable domain in full, with the rest retrieved from reference TRBV19 and TRBJ1-5, is DGGITQSPKYLFRKEGQNVTLSCEQNLNHDAMYWYRQDPGQGLRLIYYSQIVNDFQKGDIAEGYSVSREKKESFPLTVTSAQKNPTAFYLCASSIGTFDQPQHFGDGTRLSIL.

V and J are TRBV6-5 and TRBJ2-1; TRBD2 aligns across 16 bases. V lost 0 bases, J lost 8 bases, and 7 bases stayed unmatched. The CDR3 covers 18 residues. Looked up from germline, CDR1 is MNHEY and CDR2 is SVGAGI. The CDR3 loop reads CASSYSPGLAGGTYEQFF. The CDR3, as DNA: TGTGCCAGCAGTTACTCGCCGGGACTAGCGGGAGGGACCTATGAGCAGTTCTTC.

CDR3 in DNA: TGCAGTGCTCGTAGGACAGGGGTACAATCTGGGGGCTACACCTTC. This encodes CSARRTGVQSGGYTF. This sequence joins TRBV20-1 and TRBJ1-2, with 9 bases fitting TRBD1. The CDR3 is 15 residues long. V shed 5 bases, J shed 8 bases, and the junction held 15 bases outside the gene matches. Germline V gene lookup returns CDR1 DFQATT and CDR2 SNEGSKA (reference sequence).

The chain uses TRBV2 and TRBJ1-5; 9 bases agree with TRBD1. Germline CDR1 and CDR2: SNHLY and FYNNEI. This CDR3 has 14 amino acids. Trimming removed 6 bases from V and 3 bases from J; junction bases left unmatched: 3. The CDR3 coding sequence is TGTGCCAGCAGGACAGGGGGGGACAATCAGCCCCAGCATTTT. It encodes CASRTGGDNQPQHF.

The V call is TRBV7-9, the J call TRBJ1-3; D unclear. The germline gives CDR1 SEHNR, CDR2 FQNEAQ (reference sequence). The germline V and J ends were trimmed by 1 base and 2 bases, with 9 bases remaining between them. The CDR3 spans 15 residues. The DNA of the CDR3 is TGTGCCAGCAGCTTAGTGGATTATCCTGGAAACACCATATATTTT. It codes for CASSLVDYPGNTIYF.

V gene TRBV7-2 combines with J gene TRBJ1-4; TRBD1 agrees at 7 bases. Germline V gives CDR1 SGHTA, CDR2 FQGNSA. The junction had 10 bases not matched to a gene; V was cut back by 5 bases and J by 4 bases. CDR3 size: 16 residues. CDR3 sequence (DNA): TGTGCCAGCAGCGAACGGATTGGGACAGATAATGAAAAACTGTTTTTT. This encodes CASSERIGTDNEKLFF.

The J gene is TRBJ1-6, the V gene TRBV20-1; D uncertain. CDR1 is DFQATT, CDR2 SNEGSKA, per germline (reference sequence). The CDR3 loop spans 18 amino acids. The V end was cut by 3 bases, the J end by 4 bases, with 22 bases between. The CDR3 nucleotides read TGCAGTGCTAGGGCACCACTGAAAACCTTCCCTTATAATTCACCCCTCCACTTT. The encoded protein is CSARAPLKTFPYNSPLHF.

The rearrangement uses TRBV20-1 and TRBJ2-3; possibly TRBD1 or TRBD2 for D (5 bases each). V was pared by 6 bases and J by 5 bases, with 18 bases between. The CDR3 consists of 14 residues. The germline V gene encodes CDR1 DFQATT and CDR2 SNEGSKA (reference sequence). The DNA of the CDR3 is TGCAGTGCGGCGATTGGGACCGCGGGAGATACGCAGTATTTT. It translates to CSAAIGTAGDTQYF.

The sample holds a few counts of this clonotype. V gene TRBV20-1 combines with J gene TRBJ2-3, with 11 bases identical to TRBD2. There are 13 residues in the CDR3. J gave up 4 bases and V 6 bases, and 3 bases lay outside the gene matches. The V gene's germline CDR1 is DFQATT and CDR2 SNEGSKA (reference sequence). The chain's CDR3 is CSAVAGGPDTQYF. In DNA, the CDR3 is TGCAGTGCAGTAGCGGGAGGGCCAGATACGCAGTATTTT.

V and J are TRBV6-1 and TRBJ2-1; D might be TRBD2 (5 bases). V lost 0 bases and J 3 bases, leaving 9 bases between the germline ends. The germline CDR1 and CDR2 sequences are MNHNS and SASEGT. The CDR3 covers 15 residues. The chain's CDR3 is CASSEAAADYNEQFF. In DNA, the CDR3 is TGTGCCAGCAGTGAAGCAGCGGCTGACTACAATGAGCAGTTCTTC.

The table lists this clonotype with a count of one. V and J are TRBV6-5 and TRBJ1-2; TRBD1 might be the D (6 bases). Germline V CDR1 and CDR2: MNHEY, SVGAGI. This CDR3 contains 14 residues. Trimming took off 1 base at V and 8 bases at J, with 14 bases between the two ends. The CDR3 DNA reads as TGTGCCAGCAGTTACTTCTCGGACAGTGGGGGCTACACCTTC. Its translation: CASSYFSDSGGYTF.

The rearrangement uses TRBV10-3 and TRBJ1-3; 10 nucleotides agree with TRBD1. The CDR3 covers 16 residues. With 3 bases clipped from V and 2 bases from J, the junction kept 4 bases outside the gene matches. Germline CDR1 and CDR2: ENHRY and SYGVKD. The CDR3 is CAISDPDRGPGNTIYF. In DNA, the CDR3 is TGTGCCATCAGTGACCCCGACAGGGGGCCTGGAAACACCATATATTTT.

The chain carries TRBV28 and TRBJ1-5; tentative D call: TRBD1 (6 bases). CDR1 MDHEN and CDR2 SYDVKM come from the germline V gene. The V gene lost 5 bases and the J gene lost 0 bases, with 14 bases spanning the gap. There are 16 residues in the CDR3. In nucleotides, the CDR3 is TGTGCCAGCAGTGGATTCAGGGGTTTTAGCAATCAGCCCCAGCATTTT. Its translation: CASSGFRGFSNQPQHF.

This clonotype has only a few counts. The chain recombines TRBV27 with TRBJ1-1, with TRBD1 as a possible D gene (6 bases). Germline V gene sequence: CDR1 MNHEY, CDR2 SMNVEV (reference sequence). The V and J ends lost 3 bases and 6 bases respectively, with 17 bases between them. The CDR3 has 15 residues. As DNA, the CDR3 is TGTGCCAGCAGTTTGAGGCCCCAGGGGATCGCTGAAGCTTTCTTT. Translating it yields CASSLRPQGIAEAFF.

CDR3: CASSPRQSSYEQYF. CDR3 DNA sequence: TGTGCCAGCAGCCCAAGACAGAGCTCCTACGAGCAGTACTTC. This chain joins TRBV9 and TRBJ2-7, with D maybe TRBD1 (5 bases). V was clipped by 4 bases and J by 0 bases, with 11 bases between them. CDR1 is SGDLS and CDR2 is YYNGEE in the germline V gene. The CDR3 extends over 14 amino acids.

The chain links TRBV7-8 to TRBJ1-2; the D gene is possibly TRBD1 (6 bases). Trimming stripped 5 bases from V and 7 bases from J, with 20 bases between. CDR1 is SGHVS, CDR2 FQNEAQ, per germline. The CDR3 length is 15 residues. DNA of the CDR3: TGTGCCAGCAGCCAAAGAACCGGCCGGGGGCCTGGCTACACCTTC. This encodes CASSQRTGRGPGYTF.

V and J are TRBV20-1 and TRBJ2-6; D is unresolved. V was pared by 8 bases and J by 0 bases, with 11 bases between. Germline V gene data show CDR1 as DFQATT and CDR2 as SNEGSKA (reference sequence). This CDR3 region has 14 residues. The CDR3 sequence: CSSATPSGANVLTF. CDR3 DNA: TGCAGTTCCGCAACACCCTCTGGGGCCAACGTCCTGACTTTC.